This TCR beta chain was profiled in a study of cytomegalovirus exposure and HLA in healthy donors. Study-wide results and caveats: Associated with cytomegalovirus, according to the listing, were around 160 TCR beta chains.

Details on this clone: Its antigen remains unidentified.

Amplification used 60 Vbeta primers and 13 Jbeta primers. Sequenced by immunoSEQ multiplex PCR; TCRdb stores in-frame clones only, minus some. Of 150,000 to 200,000 clones listed, roughly 80% are singletons. The germline V gene encodes CDR1 SGHTA and CDR2 FQGTGA. The CDR3 length is 22 residues. Trimming removed 2 bases from V and 0 bases from J; junction bases left unmatched: 20. This sequence originates from a woman in her 50s in good health and CMV-seropositive. J is TRBJ2-1 and V is TRBV7-3; 9 bases match TRBD2. The material sequenced was PBMCs. CDR3 DNA: TGTGCCAGCAGCTTATCCCCCCTCGGGACTAGCTTACTAATGAGCTCCTACAATGAGCAGTTCTTC. It codes for CASSLSPLGTSLLMSSYNEQFF.